These 26 T cell receptor beta chains were all obtained from the same sample, sequenced in a study of low-dose radiotherapy and immunotherapy resistance in tumors. The time point here: after trial treatment. The treatment denotes: LDRT plus nivolumab, ipilimumab, low-dose cyclophosphamide and aspirin (RACIN trial). TRAV- and TRBV-specific primers primed first-strand cDNA, covering alpha and beta chains. Using a constant-region primer together with a V-primer adapter, TCRs were subjected to 15 to 20 PCR cycles of amplification. MiXCR was run by TCRdb on the reads, yielding one entry per CDR3 protein. The sample contains 100,000 or so distinct CDR3 sequences, 20% to 25% of which appear only once. Sample: PBMCs, taken after low-dose radiotherapy plus immunotherapy. These receptors all stem from a male donor with prostate cancer.

This clonotype has at least ten counts. The V gene is TRBV24-1, the J gene TRBJ2-3, with 8 bases fitting TRBD2. CDR3 length: 17 amino acids. Germline CDR1 KGHDR, CDR2 SFDVKD. V gave up 2 bases and J gave up 8 bases; unmatched junction bases: 14. The CDR3 DNA is TGTGCCACCAGTGATTCCCAGTCGGGTCCGGGGGGGAGTACGCAGTATTTT. Protein sequence: CATSDSQSGPGGSTQYF.

The table lists this clonotype with many counts. The rearrangement joins TRBV20-1 to TRBJ1-4, with 7 bases matching TRBD1. Germline lookup yields CDR1 DFQATT and CDR2 SNEGSKA (reference sequence). The junction had 19 bases not matched to a gene; V was cut back by 7 bases and J by 8 bases. CDR3 size: 16 residues. CDR3 DNA: TGCAGTGGAGGGAGTCGAGTGTTAAGGGGGCGGGAAAAACTGTTTTTT. Its translation is CSGGSRVLRGREKLFF.

The sample holds one count of this clonotype. A far more abundant clone sits one base away, making this likely a read error. The J gene is TRBJ2-5, the V gene TRBV11-3; TRBD2 is a possible D gene (6 bases). The germline gives CDR1 SGHNT, CDR2 YENEEA. This CDR3 is 18 amino acids long. This CDR3 is CAISLTLILATGRETQYF. In DNA, the CDR3 is TGTGCCATCAGCTTAACCCTCATTCTAGCGACGGGGCGGGAGACCCAGTACTTC. Combining the CDR3 with reference TRBV11-3 and TRBJ2-5 gives the whole variable domain EAGVVQSPRYKIIEKKQPVAFWCNPISGHNTLYWYLQNLGQGPELLIRYENEEAVDDSQLPKDRFSAERLKGVDSTLKIQPAELGDSAVYLCAISLTLILATGRETQYFGPGTRLLVL.

This clonotype showed up many times. The genes are TRBV20-1 and TRBJ2-1; 9 bases are shared with TRBD1. The CDR3 is made up of 15 amino acids. From germline, CDR1 is DFQATT and CDR2 SNEGSKA (reference sequence). The trim removed 6 bases at V and 8 bases at J, leaving 14 bases unmatched. The CDR3 spells CSANTGTGISDEQFF. For the CDR3, the DNA is TGCAGTGCCAATACCGGGACAGGGATCAGCGATGAGCAGTTCTTC.

This clonotype has at least ten counts. J is TRBJ2-1 and V is TRBV19; D tentatively fits TRBD1 or TRBD2 (5 bases each). This CDR3 comprises 15 residues. Germline V CDR1 and CDR2: LNHDA, SQIVND (reference sequence). V was pared by 3 bases and J by 0 bases, with 9 bases between. CDR3 bases: TGTGCCAGTAGTATCGAGGGGAACTCCTACAATGAGCAGTTCTTC. Protein: CASSIEGNSYNEQFF.

This clonotype was detected ten times or more. The chain employs TRBV6-5 and TRBJ2-3, with D perhaps matching TRBD2 (5 bases). The germline CDR1 and CDR2 sequences are MNHEY and SVGAGI. CDR3 length equals 13 residues. Trimming took 6 bases from V and 7 from J, leaving 14 bases between them. The CDR3 DNA follows: TGTGCCAGCAGACCACTAGTATCTCATACGCAGTATTTT. It encodes CASRPLVSHTQYF.

The rearrangement joins TRBV12-3 or TRBV12-4 to TRBJ2-7, with D tentatively TRBD2 (6 bases). This CDR3 comprises 16 residues. V shed 0 bases and J shed 4 bases, with 16 bases lying between them. CDR3 nucleotide sequence: TGTGCCAGCAGTTTAGCCCCCGGTGGAGGGTATTACGAGCAGTACTTC. Protein product: CASSLAPGGGYYEQYF.

A few counts support this clonotype. The V gene is TRBV30, the J gene TRBJ2-3; D might be TRBD1 or TRBD2, each matching 7 bases. Trimming took off 3 bases at V and 2 bases at J, with 18 bases between the two ends. Germline V CDR1 and CDR2: GTSNPN, SVGIG (reference sequence). This CDR3 comprises 16 residues. The CDR3 DNA reads as TGTGCCTGGAGAAAGGGGGCGGGGGCCCTCACAGATACGCAGTATTTT. Translating gives CAWRKGAGALTDTQYF.

This clonotype was counted ten times or more. This rearrangement joins TRBV4-1 to TRBJ2-7; D is unresolved. This CDR3 spans 16 amino acids. The V end lost 0 bases, the J end lost 0 bases, and 12 bases lay between the germline ends. Looked up from germline, CDR1 is MGHRA and CDR2 is YSYEKL. The CDR3 spells CASSQDHPGYSYEQYF. In DNA, the CDR3 is TGCGCCAGCAGCCAAGATCATCCGGGTTACTCCTACGAGCAGTACTTC.

This clonotype was picked up a small number of times. The V and J genes are TRBV10-2 and TRBJ2-3; 10 bases align to TRBD2. V trimming: 7 bases; J trimming: 3 bases; junction bases outside the gene matches: 7. The CDR3 has 15 amino acids. Germline CDR1 WSHSY, CDR2 SAAADI. The chain's CDR3 is CASNPAGGQTDTQYF. For the CDR3, the DNA is TGCGCCAGCAACCCAGCGGGGGGGCAAACAGATACGCAGTATTTT.

This clonotype has a count of ten or more. This chain links TRBV5-1 with TRBJ1-6; tentatively, D is TRBD1 (6 bases). This CDR3 contains 15 residues. Deletions cut 0 bases from V and 7 bases from J, with 11 bases between. From germline, CDR1 is SGHRS and CDR2 YFSETQ. Here the CDR3 reads CASSLDRVGNSPLHF. For the CDR3, the DNA is TGCGCCAGCAGCTTGGACAGGGTGGGGAATTCACCCCTCCACTTT.

This clonotype was counted only a few times. The DNA is left out, because the CDR3 cannot be placed on it with certainty; the CDR3 is given as TCRdb lists it. This chain's CDR3 is CAISEAGLANTGELFFF. The chain has TRBV10-3 and TRBJ2-2; TRBD2 was called by the table and not checked on the DNA. From its first to its last residue, the CDR3 has 17 amino acids. Looked up from germline, CDR1 is ENHRY and CDR2 is SYGVKD.

With regard to this clonotype: It is unclear where the CDR3 begins or ends on the DNA, so no DNA is shown, and the CDR3 is as TCRdb lists it. This CDR3 is CAIAGRTSSHTGELFFFF. The chain couples TRBV10-3 to TRBJ2-2; the table's D call, TRBD2, was not checked against the DNA. Germline CDR1 and CDR2: ENHRY and SYGVKD. The CDR3 comprises 18 residues, both ends counted.

This clonotype was picked up one time. This sequence is one base from a far larger clone and is likely a read error. This rearrangement joins TRBV4-2 to TRBJ2-7; unclear D gene. The CDR3 runs 9 residues. CDR1 and CDR2 from the germline V gene are LGHNA and YNFKEQ. V was clipped by 11 bases and J by 7 bases, with 9 bases between them. CDR3 sequence reads: CAFYNEQYF. CDR3 coding DNA: TGTGCCTTTTACAATGAGCAGTACTTC.

This clonotype was seen ten or more times. The CDR3 protein is CATSGTGGGTDTQYF. The CDR3 DNA reads as TGTGCCACCAGCGGAACAGGAGGGGGCACAGATACGCAGTATTTT. The rearrangement links TRBV24-1 to TRBJ2-3, with a possible D match to TRBD2 (6 bases). From germline, CDR1 is KGHDR and CDR2 SFDVKD. Trimming stripped 7 bases from V and 1 base from J, with 14 bases between. The CDR3 is made up of 15 amino acids.

The rearrangement links TRBV7-2 to TRBJ2-6; 12 bases agree with TRBD2. This CDR3 comprises 19 residues. Per the germline V gene, CDR1 is SGHTA and CDR2 is FQGNSA. Trimming cost V 3 bases and J 0 bases; bases outside gene matches: 6. The CDR3 loop reads CASSFLAGGAFSGANVLTF. For the CDR3, the DNA is TGTGCCAGCAGCTTCCTAGCGGGGGGGGCCTTCTCTGGGGCCAACGTCCTGACTTTC.

The chain links TRBV28 to TRBJ2-7, with 9 bases fitting TRBD2. This CDR3 region has 14 residues. Germline values: CDR1 MDHEN, CDR2 SYDVKM. V was pared by 6 bases and J by 5 bases, with 8 bases of the junction left unmatched. The CDR3 sequence: CASSYSGRLDEQYF. In nucleotides, the CDR3 is TGTGCCAGCAGCTATAGCGGGAGACTTGACGAGCAGTACTTC.

This clonotype was seen repeatedly, ten times or more. The V gene is TRBV10-2, the J gene TRBJ2-3; 8 positions agree with TRBD2. Trimming took 6 bases from V and 6 from J; bases not matched to a gene: 8. The CDR3 totals 14 residues. Looked up from germline, CDR1 is WSHSY and CDR2 is SAAADI. The CDR3 is CASSPGLEKDTQYF. In nucleotides, the CDR3 is TGCGCCAGCAGCCCGGGACTAGAGAAGGATACGCAGTATTTT.

This clonotype was counted many times. The rearrangement joins TRBV21-1 to TRBJ2-7; the D call of TRBD1 is as the table states it, not checked on the DNA. TRBV21-1 is classified as a pseudogene. The CDR3 has 14 amino acids. CDR3 in DNA: TGTGCCAGCAGCAAGCGGCAGCCCCATGGAGAGCAGTACTTC. Translated, it gives CASSKRQPHGEQYF.

CDR3: CASSSTQGAVSGANVLTF. The CDR3 bases are TGTGCCAGCAGCTCGACCCAGGGGGCGGTCTCTGGGGCCAACGTCCTGACTTTC. The chain joins TRBV12-3 or TRBV12-4 to TRBJ2-6, with 8 bases lining up with TRBD1. Losses at the gene ends were 6 bases for V and 0 bases for J; bases not matched to a gene: 10. CDR3 length equals 18 residues.

This clonotype came up many times. J is TRBJ2-3 and V is TRBV6-6; 11 bases map to TRBD1. The CDR3 covers 14 residues. V gave up 5 bases and J gave up 4 bases; unmatched junction bases: 2. CDR1 and CDR2 from the germline V gene are MNHNY and SVGAGI (reference sequence). CDR3 residues: CASSPGQGADTQYF. CDR3 DNA: TGTGCCAGCAGTCCGGGACAGGGGGCAGATACGCAGTATTTT.

This clonotype was detected ten times or more. The rearrangement uses TRBV4-2 and TRBJ2-1; possibly TRBD1 for D (5 bases). The CDR3 extends over 15 amino acids. V was cut by 0 bases and J by 7 bases, with 13 bases left in between. Looked up from germline, CDR1 is LGHNA and CDR2 is YNFKEQ. CDR3 DNA sequence: TGTGCCAGCAGCCAAGAGCACAGGCTCGGTAATGAGCAGTTCTTC. It encodes CASSQEHRLGNEQFF.

This clonotype was counted many times. The chain employs TRBV2 and TRBJ2-7; 8 bases agree with TRBD1. Germline V lookup: CDR1 SNHLY, CDR2 FYNNEI. This CDR3 is built from 15 residues. The V gene end was trimmed by 3 bases and the J gene end by 6 bases; junction bases not matched to a gene: 10. CDR3 DNA sequence: TGTGCCAGCAGTGAGTCGCGGGACAGGTTTAGCGAGCAGTACTTC. It yields the protein CASSESRDRFSEQYF.

This chain connects TRBV4-3 to TRBJ2-7; TRBD2 matches at 8 bases. The CDR3 has 15 amino acids. Germline CDR1 and CDR2: LGHNA and YSLEER. Germline trimming cut 1 base from V and 5 bases from J; bases unmatched to any gene: 7. CDR3 region: CASSQVPGLGDEQYF. The CDR3 DNA sequence: TGCGCCAGCAGCCAAGTTCCGGGACTAGGAGACGAGCAGTACTTC.

This clonotype was observed at least ten times. The chain employs TRBV29-1 and TRBJ2-5; possibly TRBD1 or TRBD2 for D (5 bases each). Trimming shortened V by 4 bases and J by 3 bases, and 12 bases separated the two germline ends. This CDR3 comprises 13 residues. Germline V gives CDR1 SQVTM, CDR2 ANQGSEA. CDR3 residues: CSVVRDAKETQYF. CDR3 nucleotides: TGCAGCGTTGTGAGGGACGCAAAAGAGACCCAGTACTTC. Using reference TRBV29-1 and TRBJ2-5 for the parts outside the CDR3, the full variable domain is SAVISQKPSRDICQRGTSLTIQCQVDSQVTMMFWYRQQPGQSLTLIATANQGSEATYESGFVIDKFPISRPNLTFSTLTVSNMSPEDSSIYLCSVVRDAKETQYFGPGTRLLVL.

Many counts were recorded for this clonotype. The chain combines TRBV21-1 with TRBJ2-3; whether TRBD1, the table's D call, matches the DNA was not checked. TRBV21-1 is a listed pseudogene. The CDR3 has 13 residues. The CDR3 region is CASSPRDTDTQYF. The CDR3 DNA sequence: TGTGCCAGCAGCCCCCGGGACACAGATACGCAGTATTTT.